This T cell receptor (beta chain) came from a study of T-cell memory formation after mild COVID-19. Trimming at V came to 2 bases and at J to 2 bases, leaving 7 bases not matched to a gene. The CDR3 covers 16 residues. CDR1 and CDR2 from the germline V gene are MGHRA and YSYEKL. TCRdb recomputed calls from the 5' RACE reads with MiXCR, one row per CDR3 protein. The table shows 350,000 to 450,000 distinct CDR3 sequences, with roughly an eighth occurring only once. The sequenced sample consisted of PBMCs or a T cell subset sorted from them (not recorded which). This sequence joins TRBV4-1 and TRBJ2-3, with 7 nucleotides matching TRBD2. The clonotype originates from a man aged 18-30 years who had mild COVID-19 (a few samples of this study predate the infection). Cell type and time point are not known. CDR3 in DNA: TGCGCCAGCAGCCAACATACTAGCGAGCCCACAGATACGCAGTATTTT. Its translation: CASSQHTSEPTDTQYF.